This TCR beta chain was sequenced in a study of blood T cell repertoires in COVID-19. This clone was counted once. Measured with immunoSEQ multiplex PCR; TCRdb has only the in-frame clones, and not every one. The sample carries about 150,000 clones, approximately 86% recorded once. CDR3 length: 13 residues. Germline-derived CDR1 and CDR2 are MNHEY and SVGAGI. Trimming cost V 4 bases and J 6 bases; bases outside gene matches: 5. The sequence came from a man at least 80 years old with COVID-19, enrolled during active disease. V is TRBV6-5 and J is TRBJ1-1, with 7 bases lining up with TRBD1. The specimen was peripheral blood. CDR3 bases: TGTGCCAGCAGTTCCGACAGGGAGGCTGAAGCTTTCTTT. It codes for CASSSDREAEAFF.